This T cell receptor beta chain was found in a study of T cells in localized non-small cell lung cancer. Regarding the study as a whole: In the blood, greater T cell density corresponded to longer overall survival. In adjacent lung, a median roughly 58 of the top 100 tumor clones were found. Adjacent uninvolved lung tissue had the highest T cell clonality, exceeding tumor. It remains possible that heterogeneity exists, since only one tumor region was sequenced.

The CDR3 spans 15 residues. CDR1 and CDR2 (germline): LNHDA, SQIVND (reference sequence). Trimming cost V 2 bases and J 5 bases, with 15 bases left between them. This clone was detected only once. Its specificity is unknown. Some clones are missing from TCRdb's copy, which holds only in-frame ones; the method was immunoSEQ multiplex PCR. The sample includes 30,000 or so clones, approximately 90% of them seen just once. This TCR derives from a female donor over 55 with stage I lung adenocarcinoma. The material sequenced was peripheral blood, taken before any cancer treatment. The J gene is TRBJ1-1, the V gene TRBV19; tentatively, D is TRBD1 (5 bases). The CDR3 bases are TGTGCCAGTAGTATAAAGGGGCCGCTTGTGACTGAAGCTTTCTTT. Translating it yields CASSIKGPLVTEAFF.